What follows describes a single T cell receptor (beta chain). Its target is unknown. This sample was included in a study of CD8+ T cells in alopecia areata. Alopecia areata patients provided lesional scalp punch biopsies and peripheral blood. PBMC-derived CD4+ and CD8+ T cells were sorted. Study results and limitations: Relative to normal scalp, lesional scalp, especially alopecia totalis/universalis, showed higher clonality.

This CDR3 has 17 residues. V lost 4 bases, J lost 0 bases, and 16 bases lay in between. CDR1 MNHNS and CDR2 SASEGT come from the germline V gene. RNA was isolated and reverse transcribed to cDNA, the sequencing template. Sequenced by immunoSEQ multiplex PCR; TCRdb stores in-frame clones only, minus some. The table includes 90,000 to 120,000 clones, about 60% detected once. J is TRBJ1-5 and V is TRBV6-1; D remains ambiguous. Sequencing was done on a sample of NKG2D-low CD8+ T cells sorted from blood. This receptor was obtained from a human donor with alopecia areata. DNA of the CDR3: TGTGCCAGCAGTGTCTCGGGAGGGAGCTATAGCAATCAGCCCCAGCATTTT. Amino acid sequence: CASSVSGGSYSNQPQHF.